This T cell receptor (beta chain) was captured by sequencing in a study of blood T cell repertoires in COVID-19. Study-level background: In each case, the material was cDNA or gDNA derived from T cells, B-cell-depleted T cells, or PBMCs.

The CDR3 is 14 residues long. Germline-derived CDR1 and CDR2 are MDHEN and SYDVKM. V was trimmed by 5 bases and J by 4 bases, leaving 14 bases between them. Only in-frame clones appear in the TCRdb table, and some are missing; sequencing was by immunoSEQ multiplex PCR. Of 250,000 to 300,000 clones listed, 90% to 95% are singletons. Enrollment of patients from Seattle took place during active infection, with longitudinal follow-up. The sample comprised peripheral blood. This sequence was found in a woman in her 30s with COVID-19, enrolled during active disease. The chain employs TRBV28 and TRBJ1-2; D is undetermined. The DNA for the CDR3 is TGTGCCAGCAGTCCCCCTTCGGGTGCCTATGGCTACACCTTC. This encodes CASSPPSGAYGYTF.